Listed below are T cell receptor beta chains from one sample, sequenced in a study of regulatory T cells in long-lasting Graves disease. MiXCR, run by TCRdb on the multiplex PCR reads, gives a single entry per CDR3 protein. The table has over 450,000 distinct CDR3 sequences, more than 10% seen once. This sample was also put to use in a study of T cells in Graves' hyperthyroidism and ophthalmopathy.

Sequences were derived from peripheral blood mononuclear cells (PBMCs), sampled at new diagnosis, from a patient treated with antithyroid drugs. The receptors shown here come from a woman younger than 45 with Graves disease. CDR3s include the opening cysteine and the closing phenylalanine or tryptophan. A D gene is named only where the DNA matches it firmly. Clone size is stated in some rows and not others, as once, few, many or a class when expanded.

j_call: TRBJ2-1; v_call: TRBV7-2; cdr3_length: 16; clone_size: many; d_call: TRBD1; cdr3_nt: TGTGCCAGCAGCTCGACCGGGACAGTATCCTACAATGAGCAGTTCTTC; cdr3_aa: CASSSTGTVSYNEQFF
j_call: TRBJ2-2; v_call: TRBV19; cdr3_length: 16; clone_size: once; d_call: TRBD2; cdr3_nt: TGTGCCAGTAGTATCGGACTAGCGGGAGTAACCGGGGAGCTGTTTTTT; cdr3_aa: CASSIGLAGVTGELFF
j_call: TRBJ2-7; v_call: TRBV13; cdr3_length: 16; clone_size: many; d_call: .; cdr3_nt: TGTGCCAGCAGCTTGTTACGGCGCCAGGGTGCGTACGAGCAGTACTTC; cdr3_aa: CASSLLRRQGAYEQYF
j_call: TRBJ2-2; v_call: TRBV6-2/TRBV6-3; cdr3_length: 15; clone_size: .; d_call: .; cdr3_nt: TGTGCCAGCCTTATTGGGGAGAACAACACCGGGGAGCTGTTTTTT; cdr3_aa: CASLIGENNTGELFF
j_call: TRBJ2-1; v_call: TRBV3-1; cdr3_length: 17; clone_size: few; d_call: .; cdr3_nt: TGTGCCAGCAGCCAAAAGGTAGCGCGGAGCTCCTACAATGAGCAGTTCTTC; cdr3_aa: CASSQKVARSSYNEQFF
j_call: TRBJ2-2; v_call: TRBV7-6; cdr3_length: 15; clone_size: .; d_call: TRBD2; cdr3_nt: TGTGCCAGCAGCTTATTACTAGCGGGAGCCGGGGAGCTGTTTTTT; cdr3_aa: CASSLLLAGAGELFF
j_call: TRBJ2-3; v_call: TRBV11-3; cdr3_length: 15; clone_size: many; d_call: TRBD2; cdr3_nt: TGTGCCAGCAGCGCGGGAGAGACAGTTGCCGATACGCAGTATTTT; cdr3_aa: CASSAGETVADTQYF
j_call: TRBJ2-6; v_call: TRBV5-1; cdr3_length: 15; clone_size: many; d_call: TRBD1; cdr3_nt: TGCGCCAGCAGCGTCGGGACAGGTGGGGCCAACGTCCTGACTTTC; cdr3_aa: CASSVGTGGANVLTF
j_call: TRBJ2-7; v_call: TRBV12-3/TRBV12-4; cdr3_length: 14; clone_size: many; d_call: .; cdr3_nt: TGTGCCAGCACCTCCCCCGGGCCGCCCTACGAGCAGTACTTC; cdr3_aa: CASTSPGPPYEQYF
j_call: TRBJ1-1; v_call: TRBV27; cdr3_length: 13; clone_size: .; d_call: .; cdr3_nt: TGTGCCAGCGGGAACAGGGCCGGCACTGAAGCTTTCTTT; cdr3_aa: CASGNRAGTEAFF
j_call: TRBJ2-7; v_call: TRBV4-3; cdr3_length: 16; clone_size: few; d_call: TRBD2; cdr3_nt: TGCGCCAGCAGCCAAGGCAGCACGGGAGGGTTCTACGAGCAGTACTTC; cdr3_aa: CASSQGSTGGFYEQYF
j_call: TRBJ2-2; v_call: TRBV20-1; cdr3_length: 15; clone_size: .; d_call: TRBD2; cdr3_nt: TGCAGTGCTAGAGATCGAAGACTAGCGGCCGGGGAGCTGTTTTTT; cdr3_aa: CSARDRRLAAGELFF
j_call: TRBJ2-7; v_call: TRBV18; cdr3_length: 15; clone_size: many; d_call: TRBD1; cdr3_nt: TGTGCCAGCTCAGCTACCGGGACAGCCATTTTTGAGCAGTACTTC; cdr3_aa: CASSATGTAIFEQYF
j_call: TRBJ2-1; v_call: TRBV2; cdr3_length: 15; clone_size: .; d_call: .; cdr3_nt: TGTGCCAGCAGACAGGCCACCAGTCCTTACAATGAGCAGTTCTTC; cdr3_aa: CASRQATSPYNEQFF
j_call: TRBJ2-1; v_call: TRBV20-1; cdr3_length: 15; clone_size: many; d_call: TRBD1; cdr3_nt: TGCAGTGCCACAGGGGGCGCCTACTCCTACAATGAGCAGTTCTTC; cdr3_aa: CSATGGAYSYNEQFF
j_call: TRBJ1-1; v_call: TRBV18; cdr3_length: 15; clone_size: many; d_call: .; cdr3_nt: TGTGCCAGCTCACGACCTCAGGGGAGGAACACTGAAGCTTTCTTT; cdr3_aa: CASSRPQGRNTEAFF
j_call: TRBJ1-2; v_call: TRBV9; cdr3_length: 13; clone_size: many; d_call: .; cdr3_nt: TGTGCCAGCAGCAGCGGGACAACCTATGGCTACACCTTC; cdr3_aa: CASSSGTTYGYTF
j_call: TRBJ2-3; v_call: TRBV2; cdr3_length: 13; clone_size: many; d_call: .; cdr3_nt: TGTGCCAGCAGTGACCAACTCGTAGATACGCAGTATTTT; cdr3_aa: CASSDQLVDTQYF
j_call: TRBJ1-1; v_call: TRBV19; cdr3_length: 12; clone_size: .; d_call: .; cdr3_nt: TGTGCCACTCTCCACGGTGAGACTGAAGCTTTCTTT; cdr3_aa: CATLHGETEAFF
j_call: TRBJ1-5; v_call: TRBV5-5; cdr3_length: 13; clone_size: .; d_call: .; cdr3_nt: TGTGCCAGCAGCATAATAGGGGATCAGCCCCAGCATTTT; cdr3_aa: CASSIIGDQPQHF
j_call: TRBJ2-2; v_call: TRBV11-2; cdr3_length: 14; clone_size: .; d_call: .; cdr3_nt: TGTGCCAGCAGCTTTGGAAGACCCACCGGGGAGCTGTTTTTT; cdr3_aa: CASSFGRPTGELFF
j_call: TRBJ2-3; v_call: TRBV6-5; cdr3_length: 16; clone_size: .; d_call: TRBD2; cdr3_nt: TGTGCCAGCAGTTACGGGACTAGCTGGTCCGTAGATACGCAGTATTTT; cdr3_aa: CASSYGTSWSVDTQYF
j_call: TRBJ2-7; v_call: TRBV18; cdr3_length: 16; clone_size: few; d_call: TRBD2; cdr3_nt: TGTGCCAGCTCACCACCGGGACTAGCGGAAGTCTACGAGCAGTACTTC; cdr3_aa: CASSPPGLAEVYEQYF
j_call: TRBJ1-1; v_call: TRBV3-1; cdr3_length: 14; clone_size: .; d_call: .; cdr3_nt: TGTGCCAGCAGCCAAGTTCGCAGTAACACTGAAGCTTTCTTT; cdr3_aa: CASSQVRSNTEAFF
j_call: TRBJ2-3; v_call: TRBV20-1; cdr3_length: 12; clone_size: many; d_call: .; cdr3_nt: TGCAGTGCTAGAGCCCCAGCTAATACGCAGTATTTT; cdr3_aa: CSARAPANTQYF
j_call: TRBJ1-5; v_call: TRBV18; cdr3_length: 13; clone_size: many; d_call: .; cdr3_nt: TGTGCCAGCTCACCGGGAGGGCCTCAGCCCCAGCATTTT; cdr3_aa: CASSPGGPQPQHF
j_call: TRBJ1-5; v_call: TRBV7-2; cdr3_length: 17; clone_size: many; d_call: TRBD1; cdr3_nt: TGTGCCAGCAGCTTGGGTCGGGACAGGCGTCGCAATCAGCCCCAGCATTTT; cdr3_aa: CASSLGRDRRRNQPQHF
j_call: TRBJ2-7; v_call: TRBV11-2; cdr3_length: 15; clone_size: many; d_call: TRBD2; cdr3_nt: TGTGCCAGCAGCGTTGGAGGGAGGGCCGGGTACGAGCAGTACTTC; cdr3_aa: CASSVGGRAGYEQYF
j_call: TRBJ2-3; v_call: TRBV10-2; cdr3_length: 14; clone_size: .; d_call: .; cdr3_nt: TGCGCCAGCAGTGACGGGGGTGACCCAGATACGCAGTATTTT; cdr3_aa: CASSDGGDPDTQYF
j_call: TRBJ2-3; v_call: TRBV2; cdr3_length: 17; clone_size: many; d_call: TRBD2; cdr3_nt: TGTGCCAGCAGCGGACTAGCGGGAGGGCCTGAAACAGATACGCAGTATTTT; cdr3_aa: CASSGLAGGPETDTQYF
j_call: TRBJ2-7; v_call: TRBV27; cdr3_length: 13; clone_size: many; d_call: .; cdr3_nt: TGTGCCAGCAGTTTATTACCGGCGGGCGAGCAGTACTTC; cdr3_aa: CASSLLPAGEQYF
j_call: TRBJ1-5; v_call: TRBV30; cdr3_length: 17; clone_size: many; d_call: .; cdr3_nt: TGTGCCTGGGCAAGGGCAGGGGAGGGCTATAGCAATCAGCCCCAGCATTTT; cdr3_aa: CAWARAGEGYSNQPQHF
j_call: TRBJ1-1; v_call: TRBV12-3/TRBV12-4; cdr3_length: 13; clone_size: many; d_call: .; cdr3_nt: TGTGCCAGCAGCTATCAGGTGAACACTGAAGCTTTCTTT; cdr3_aa: CASSYQVNTEAFF
j_call: TRBJ1-5; v_call: TRBV5-1; cdr3_length: 15; clone_size: few; d_call: .; cdr3_nt: TGCGCCAGCAGCTTGGATCTGGGGCGCAATCAGCCCCAGCATTTT; cdr3_aa: CASSLDLGRNQPQHF
j_call: TRBJ2-5; v_call: TRBV27; cdr3_length: 13; clone_size: many; d_call: .; cdr3_nt: TGTGCCAGCACCCGACGTGGTATAGAGACCCAGTACTTC; cdr3_aa: CASTRRGIETQYF
j_call: TRBJ2-7; v_call: TRBV7-9; cdr3_length: 12; clone_size: many; d_call: .; cdr3_nt: TGTGCCAGCAGCTCAGAGATCTACGAGCAGTACTTC; cdr3_aa: CASSSEIYEQYF
j_call: TRBJ2-1; v_call: TRBV4-1; cdr3_length: 13; clone_size: many; d_call: .; cdr3_nt: TGCGCCAGCAGCCAAGACTATCTCAATGAGCAGTTCTTC; cdr3_aa: CASSQDYLNEQFF
j_call: TRBJ2-6; v_call: TRBV5-1; cdr3_length: 14; clone_size: many; d_call: .; cdr3_nt: TGCGCCAGCAGCTTCGTGCCTGGGGCCAACGTCCTGACTTTC; cdr3_aa: CASSFVPGANVLTF
j_call: TRBJ1-2; v_call: TRBV2; cdr3_length: 12; clone_size: many; d_call: .; cdr3_nt: TGTGCCAGCCTGGACGTTGCCTATGGCTACACCTTC; cdr3_aa: CASLDVAYGYTF
j_call: TRBJ1-5; v_call: TRBV20-1; cdr3_length: 14; clone_size: many; d_call: TRBD1; cdr3_nt: TGCAGTGCTCGGGACAGTGGCGGCAATCAGCCCCAGCATTTT; cdr3_aa: CSARDSGGNQPQHF
j_call: TRBJ2-2; v_call: TRBV27; cdr3_length: 16; clone_size: many; d_call: TRBD1; cdr3_nt: TGTGCCAGCAAAAACCGGGGGACAGGGGGTACCGGGGAGCTGTTTTTT; cdr3_aa: CASKNRGTGGTGELFF
j_call: TRBJ2-7; v_call: TRBV7-6; cdr3_length: 14; clone_size: .; d_call: TRBD2; cdr3_nt: TGTGCCAGCAGCCCTTTTGGGAGGGACTACGAGCAGTACTTC; cdr3_aa: CASSPFGRDYEQYF
j_call: TRBJ1-2; v_call: TRBV5-1; cdr3_length: 14; clone_size: few; d_call: .; cdr3_nt: TGCGCCAGCAGCTTCTCCGGGACGGCAGGCGGCTACACCTTC; cdr3_aa: CASSFSGTAGGYTF
j_call: TRBJ1-3; v_call: TRBV18; cdr3_length: 15; clone_size: many; d_call: .; cdr3_nt: TGTGCCAGCTCACCAGGCGCCGACTCTGGAAACACCATATATTTT; cdr3_aa: CASSPGADSGNTIYF
j_call: TRBJ2-7; v_call: TRBV4-3; cdr3_length: 15; clone_size: .; d_call: .; cdr3_nt: TGCGCCAGCAGCCAAGATTGGGACCGCCCCGACGAGCAGTACTTC; cdr3_aa: CASSQDWDRPDEQYF
j_call: TRBJ1-2; v_call: TRBV12-3/TRBV12-4; cdr3_length: 15; clone_size: .; d_call: TRBD1; cdr3_nt: TGTGCCAGCAGCCCCGGGACAGGGGGGGTCGGTGGCTACACCTTC; cdr3_aa: CASSPGTGGVGGYTF
j_call: TRBJ1-3; v_call: TRBV9; cdr3_length: 15; clone_size: few; d_call: .; cdr3_nt: TGTGCCAGCAGCGGAAATGGACAGTCATTGGACACCATATATTTT; cdr3_aa: CASSGNGQSLDTIYF
j_call: TRBJ1-5; v_call: TRBV20-1; cdr3_length: 15; clone_size: .; d_call: .; cdr3_nt: TGCAGTGCTAGGCCTTACCCCCGAAGCAATCAGCCCCAGCATTTT; cdr3_aa: CSARPYPRSNQPQHF
j_call: TRBJ1-1; v_call: TRBV28; cdr3_length: 13; clone_size: many; d_call: .; cdr3_nt: TGTGCCAGCAGGAAGCATCCGAACACTGAAGCTTTCTTT; cdr3_aa: CASRKHPNTEAFF
j_call: TRBJ2-3; v_call: TRBV27; cdr3_length: 14; clone_size: many; d_call: TRBD2; cdr3_nt: TGTGCCACCAGGGTTAGCGGGAGGCGGGATACGCAGTATTTT; cdr3_aa: CATRVSGRRDTQYF
j_call: TRBJ2-1; v_call: TRBV25-1; cdr3_length: 14; clone_size: few; d_call: .; cdr3_nt: TGTGCCAGCAGTGGACCGGGCCAACCGAAGGAGCAGTTCTTC; cdr3_aa: CASSGPGQPKEQFF
j_call: TRBJ2-3; v_call: TRBV15; cdr3_length: 15; clone_size: many; d_call: TRBD2; cdr3_nt: TGTGCCACCAGCGCGAGCGGGAGAGTCACAGATACGCAGTATTTT; cdr3_aa: CATSASGRVTDTQYF